Following are 20 T cell receptor beta chains from one sample sequenced in a study of pediatric ulcerative colitis. Sequencing used immunoSEQ multiplex PCR; TCRdb keeps in-frame clones, though not all of them. The sample lists 15,000 to 20,000 clones; approximately 74% were seen once. During colonoscopy, one to two rectal pinch biopsies were collected. The sample consisted of gut tissue. Source of these receptors: a girl aged 5-17 years with moderate ulcerative colitis.

The CDR3 DNA is TGTGCCAGCAGGCTTTATTCAGGGACAGGATGGGGCACTGAAGCTTTCTTT. As protein: CASRLYSGTGWGTEAFF. This chain uses TRBV27 with TRBJ1-1; 8 bases match TRBD1. Trimming cost V 6 bases and J 4 bases; bases outside gene matches: 16. The CDR3 is 17 residues long. The germline CDR1 and CDR2 sequences are MNHEY and SMNVEV (reference sequence).

J is TRBJ2-7 and V is TRBV28; 9 nucleotides match TRBD2. V lost 2 bases, J lost 4 bases, and 3 bases stayed unmatched. Germline lookup yields CDR1 MDHEN and CDR2 SYDVKM. The CDR3 has 14 residues. CDR3 coding DNA: TGTGCCAGCAGTTTAGGCGGGAGGGGTTACGAGCAGTACTTC. Translating gives CASSLGGRGYEQYF.

The genes are TRBV9 and TRBJ2-3, with 8 bases identical to TRBD2. Trimming cost V 2 bases and J 1 base; bases outside gene matches: 6. This CDR3 contains 16 residues. The V gene's germline CDR1 is SGDLS and CDR2 YYNGEE. The CDR3 sequence is CASSVSSGVGTDTQYF. The CDR3 coding sequence is TGTGCCAGCAGCGTTAGTAGCGGGGTTGGCACAGATACGCAGTATTTT.

This rearrangement joins TRBV10-1 to TRBJ2-7; TRBD1 might be the D (6 bases). Trimming cost V 10 bases and J 4 bases, with 11 bases left between them. This CDR3 contains 11 residues. Germline values: CDR1 WNHNN, CDR2 SYGVQD (reference sequence). The CDR3 nucleotides are TGCGCCACCCCCACAGGGTACGAGCAGTACTTC. It encodes CATPTGYEQYF.

This clone has only a few counts. The genes are TRBV21-1 and TRBJ1-2; TRBD1, the table's D call, lacks a check against the DNA. TRBV21-1 is annotated as a pseudogene. The CDR3 runs 15 residues. The CDR3 DNA reads TGTGCCAGCAGCATACAGGGTTATGCCTACTGTGGCTACACCTTC. It encodes CASSIQGYAYCGYTF.

The chain links TRBV28 to TRBJ1-1; TRBD1 might be the D (6 bases). Germline CDR1 and CDR2: MDHEN and SYDVKM. The CDR3 is 15 amino acids. The V end was cut by 6 bases, the J end by 3 bases, with 17 bases between. CDR3 amino acids: CASRGRGLGDTEAFF. The CDR3 region has the DNA TGTGCCAGCAGGGGCAGGGGATTGGGGGACACTGAAGCTTTCTTT.

The chain uses TRBV7-3 and TRBJ2-3; D gene uncertain. Germline V gene data show CDR1 as SGHTA and CDR2 as FQGTGA. The CDR3 consists of 13 residues. V gave up 5 bases and J gave up 0 bases, with 6 bases separating them. The CDR3 here is CASSRLSTDTQYF. The CDR3 DNA is TGTGCCAGCAGCCGACTCAGCACAGATACGCAGTATTTT.

This clone was observed once. This chain connects TRBV25-1 to TRBJ1-2, with unresolved D. V shed 7 bases and J shed 2 bases, with 14 bases lying between them. CDR3 length: 14 amino acids. The germline V gene encodes CDR1 MGHDK and CDR2 SYGVNS. The CDR3 loop is CASNPTEGNYGYTF. DNA of the CDR3: TGTGCCAGCAATCCAACGGAGGGAAACTATGGCTACACCTTC.

This chain uses TRBV14 with TRBJ2-7, with D perhaps matching TRBD1 or TRBD2 (5 bases each). Per germline, CDR1 SGHDN and CDR2 FVKESK. V was shortened by 7 bases and J by 1 base, with 11 bases between the two germline ends. This CDR3 is 13 amino acids long. The chain's CDR3 is CASNRDGSYEQYF. CDR3 coding DNA: TGTGCCAGCAATAGGGACGGATCCTACGAGCAGTACTTC.

The chain carries TRBV6-5 and TRBJ2-3, with 9 bases fitting TRBD2. Germline CDR1 MNHEY, CDR2 SVGAGI. The CDR3 is made up of 14 amino acids. V was clipped by 6 bases and J by 6 bases; unmatched bases: 7. This CDR3 reads CASRPSGGMDTQYF. CDR3 DNA sequence: TGTGCCAGCAGACCAAGCGGGGGGATGGATACGCAGTATTTT.

The chain carries TRBV28 and TRBJ2-1; D gene uncertain. The CDR3 length is 12 residues. The germline gives CDR1 MDHEN, CDR2 SYDVKM. V lost 5 bases to trimming and J lost 8 bases, with 10 bases between them. The CDR3 here is CASSLLEDEQFF. CDR3 sequence (DNA): TGTGCCAGCAGTCTGCTAGAAGATGAGCAGTTCTTC. The full variable domain, completed using reference TRBV28 and TRBJ2-1, is DVKVTQSSRYLVKRTGEKVFLECVQDMDHENMFWYRQDPGLGLRLIYFSYDVKMKEKGDIPEGYSVSREKKERFSLILESASTNQTSMYLCASSLLEDEQFFGPGTRLTVL.

The chain recombines TRBV28 with TRBJ2-3; D ambiguous. The CDR3 length is 13 residues. Germline V CDR1 and CDR2: MDHEN, SYDVKM. V was trimmed by 3 bases and J by 2 bases, leaving 6 bases between them. CDR3 DNA: TGTGCCAGCAGTTTTGGGTCCACAGATACGCAGTATTTT. Protein product: CASSFGSTDTQYF.

V and J are TRBV19 and TRBJ1-6, with a tentative D call TRBD1 (5 bases). CDR3 length: 17 residues. The ends were cut back, 7 bases at V and 4 bases at J, with 20 bases in the middle. The V gene's germline CDR1 is LNHDA and CDR2 SQIVND (reference sequence). CDR3 sequence: CASTNGPGSRYNSPLHF. The DNA of the CDR3 is TGTGCCAGTACCAACGGGCCAGGGAGTAGATATAATTCACCCCTCCACTTT.

This clone was recorded a few times. This chain links TRBV30 with TRBJ1-2, with D unresolved. Germline CDR1 is GTSNPN and CDR2 is SVGIG (reference sequence). V shed 0 bases and J shed 3 bases, with 8 bases lying between them. The CDR3 is made up of 13 amino acids. For the CDR3, the DNA is TGTGCCTGGAGTGTATTCACGGACTATGGCTACACCTTC. Translated: CAWSVFTDYGYTF.

The rearrangement joins TRBV2 to TRBJ2-7; D remains unclear. The V and J ends lost 6 bases and 2 bases respectively, with 5 bases between them. Germline CDR1 SNHLY, CDR2 FYNNEI. CDR3 length: 11 amino acids. The CDR3 DNA reads TGTGCCAGCAGGTACGCCTACGAGCAGTACTTC. Its protein product is CASRYAYEQYF.

The V call is TRBV28, the J call TRBJ2-7, with no clear D. The CDR3 length is 15 residues. CDR1 MDHEN and CDR2 SYDVKM come from the germline V gene. V was shortened by 1 base and J by 0 bases, with 10 bases between the two germline ends. The CDR3 is CASSLLGAASYEQYF. CDR3 sequence (DNA): TGTGCCAGCAGTTTATTGGGTGCGGCCTCCTACGAGCAGTACTTC.

This chain connects TRBV27 to TRBJ1-2; D may be TRBD1 (5 bases). The CDR3 covers 14 residues. Between the trimmed V and J ends, which lost 5 bases and 8 bases, there was a span of 18 bases. The V gene's germline CDR1 is MNHEY and CDR2 SMNVEV (reference sequence). CDR3 bases: TGTGCCAGCAGTATCAGTGATTGGGGGTACGGCTACACCTTC. Protein product: CASSISDWGYGYTF.

The chain joins TRBV18 to TRBJ1-5; D gene uncertain. The CDR3 runs to 13 residues. Germline CDR1 and CDR2: KGHSH and LQKENI. Trimming removed 6 bases at V and 0 bases at J, with 6 bases between. CDR3 loop: CASSTNSNQPQHF. The CDR3 region has the DNA TGTGCCAGCTCGACGAATAGCAATCAGCCCCAGCATTTT.

The chain carries TRBV2 and TRBJ1-6, with 7 bases matching TRBD1. V was pared by 6 bases and J by 9 bases, with 5 bases of the junction left unmatched. The CDR3 is made up of 13 amino acids. Germline V gives CDR1 SNHLY, CDR2 FYNNEI. The DNA for the CDR3 is TGTGCCAGCAGCGACAGGGAAGGTTCACCCCTCCACTTT. It codes for CASSDREGSPLHF.

In the case of this clone: The same CDR3 also results from other DNA sequences found in this sample. The J gene is TRBJ1-2, the V gene TRBV2, with a tentative D call TRBD1 (5 bases). Germline V gives CDR1 SNHLY, CDR2 FYNNEI. The CDR3 runs to 12 residues. The V gene lost 5 bases and the J gene lost 8 bases, with 12 bases spanning the gap. Here the CDR3 DNA reads TGTGCCAGCAGTTCAGGGACTTGGGGCTACACCTTC. Its protein is CASSSGTWGYTF.